One T cell receptor beta chain is described in this entry. This clonotype was observed a handful of times. Its specific antigen is unknown. No base-level quality is on record; no much larger clone is a single base apart. The library was made by multiplex PCR. Sequencer: Illumina HiSeq 4000. CDR3 regions were amplified by Arm-PCR with iRepertoire HTBI primers to construct TCR beta libraries. Before sequencing, the PCR products went through gel purification. The paper's data handling went like this. Gene usage analysis of CDR3 amino acid clonotypes used the approximately 62 TRBV and some 13 TRBJ segments found across samples. COPE and FqMerger were used to merge the filtered high-quality paired reads into contigs. BLAST was used to align contigs to IMGT TRBV, TRBD and TRBJ reference genes, and CDR3 was defined according to IMGT. Clonotypes above 0.1% frequency were classified as highly expanded clones. Repertoire diversity was measured by Shannon entropy, and V-J evenness by the Gini coefficient. A clonotype found in more than one individual was treated as public. The raw public reads went through TCRdb reprocessing: fastp at Q25, MiXCR clone calling, in-frame beta chains kept. Rows matching on CDR3 protein sequence are summarized as one entry with the most common DNA and genes. TCRdb, not the authors, supplied the V and J calls. The sample table records 500,000 to 700,000 distinct CDR3 sequences; 25% to 35% of these occur just once. The biggest ten clones account for about two fifths of the sample.

These data are taken from a study of regulatory T cells in long-lasting Graves disease (dated by TCRdb to the early 2020s). Study-level background: Persistent Graves' disease meant more than 5 years of antithyroid drug treatment with TSH receptor autoantibodies that stayed positive. This study used TCR sequencing and RNA sequencing of peripheral blood to compare persistent Graves' disease patients against newly diagnosed Graves' disease patients. The study was conducted in China and was registered as a clinical trial. A total of approximately 35 samples underwent TCR sequencing: about 13 from persistent and approximately 20 from newly diagnosed Graves' disease patients. Antithyroid drugs had been taken for approximately 9.7 years on average by persistent Graves' disease patients in the clinical cohort.

What the authors observed across the whole study: As a limitation, the authors acknowledged that the small sample size may reduce accuracy. Persistent disease showed preferential use of TRBV28, TRBJ1-2 and TRBJ2-5, whereas newly diagnosed disease favored TRBV20-1 and TRBJ2-1. Because the primary lesion, thyroid tissue, could not be accessed, the study looked at peripheral blood alone. Sequencing and analysis were restricted to the TCR beta chain. Persistent patients shared more public clonotypes among themselves (around 3,000) than newly diagnosed patients did (nearly 1,000). Lower TCR Shannon entropy and fewer highly expanded clones were observed in persistent Graves' disease patients than in newly diagnosed patients, which suggested clonal expansion.

The time point label corresponds to: persistent/refractory GD, antithyroid drugs over 5 years with positive TRAb. RNA was extracted from PBMCs in TRIzol for both TCR sequencing and RNA sequencing. The diagnosis of Graves' disease was made according to American Thyroid Association guidelines. Patients were recruited from an endocrinology department in Xi'an, China. From each patient, about 8.9 milliliters of peripheral blood was collected into an EDTA anticoagulant tube. Ficoll Paque Plus density gradient separation was used to isolate PBMCs, and no additional T cell sorting was done. An Agilent 2100 Bioanalyzer and agarose gel were used to assess RNA quality, and a NanoDrop 2000 was used to measure RNA concentration. The germline V gene (reference sequence) sets CDR1 to SEHNR and CDR2 to FQNEAQ. V is shortened by 1 base, J by 4 bases, and the region joining them spans 7 bases. The CDR3 covers 13 residues, taking in both the cysteine and the phenylalanine. Only the CDR3 DNA is retained, 39 bases long and in frame from the first base.

The chain is assembled from TRBV7-9 and TRBJ1-2, and perhaps TRBD1 as D gene, on 5 matching bases. The source material was peripheral blood mononuclear cells (PBMCs), sampled when the disease was refractory, from a patient treated with antithyroid drugs. The sequence was collected from a female donor with Graves disease. CDR3 loop: CASSLEGAYGYTF. The base sequence is TGTGCCAGCAGCTTAGAAGGGGCCTATGGCTACACCTTC.